The 31 T cell receptor beta chains below all came from one sample that was sequenced in a study of post-analysis software for immune sequencing data. General study findings and limits: There were five TRBV segments more frequent in patients than controls, and TRBV5-6, TRBV5-1 and TRBV20-1 were among them.

Unique molecular identifiers tagged the TCR beta cDNA libraries. TCRdb reprocessed the PCR reads via MiXCR and lists one record per CDR3 protein. The sample includes approximately 360,000 distinct CDR3 sequences, less than 40% of them seen just once. Their specific antigens are unknown. Sequencing was performed on blood. Receptor source: a girl aged 10 to 17 with multiple sclerosis.

This clonotype has only a few counts. The rearrangement uses TRBV5-5 and TRBJ1-2; D remains unclear. Germline CDR1 SGHKS, CDR2 YYEKEE (reference sequence). The germline V and J ends were trimmed by 0 bases and 7 bases, with 13 bases remaining between them. CDR3 length: 14 residues. CDR3: CASSLGRGLAGYTF. CDR3 coding DNA: TGTGCCAGCAGCTTGGGTAGAGGCTTGGCTGGCTACACCTTC.

In this sample, this clonotype turned up a few times. V and J are TRBV6-2 or TRBV6-3 and TRBJ2-3; TRBD2 matches 7 bases. V lost 6 bases and J lost 0; bases outside the gene matches: 12. Germline-derived CDR1 and CDR2 are MNHEY and SVGEGT. The CDR3 length is 17 residues. The CDR3, as DNA: TGTGCCAGCAGCAAAATCACGGGGGGACCTAGCACAGATACGCAGTATTTT. Its protein is CASSKITGGPSTDTQYF.

This clonotype has ten or more counts. This sequence joins TRBV7-2 and TRBJ2-5; D is perhaps TRBD1 (5 bases). The CDR3 consists of 16 residues. The ends were cut back, 1 base at V and 6 bases at J, with 18 bases in the middle. CDR1 SGHTA and CDR2 FQGNSA come from the germline V gene. Here the CDR3 reads CASSLESQGLGKTQYF. In DNA form, the CDR3 reads TGTGCCAGCAGCTTAGAGAGCCAGGGTCTCGGAAAGACCCAGTACTTC.

This clonotype was counted many times. The V call is TRBV12-3 or TRBV12-4, the J call TRBJ2-7; no clear D gene. This CDR3 region has 13 residues. V dropped 6 bases and J dropped 2 bases, with 11 bases sitting between them. In DNA form, the CDR3 reads TGTGCCAGCAGCCTTTCCAGAACCTACGAGCAGTACTTC. Its protein is CASSLSRTYEQYF.

The chain carries TRBV5-6 and TRBJ2-1; 10 nucleotides agree with TRBD1. Germline CDR1 SGHDT, CDR2 YYEEEE. The J segment lost 4 bases and the V segment lost 7 bases, leaving 5 bases of the junction unmatched. There are 14 residues in the CDR3. CDR3: CASLGTGVYNEQFF. CDR3 nucleotide sequence: TGTGCCAGCCTCGGGACAGGGGTGTACAATGAGCAGTTCTTC. Based on the CDR3 plus reference TRBV5-6 and TRBJ2-1, the full variable domain is DAGVTQSPTHLIKTRGQQVTLRCSPKSGHDTVSWYQQALGQGPQFIFQYYEEEERQRGNFPDRFSGHQFPNYSSELNVNALLLGDSALYLCASLGTGVYNEQFFGPGTRLTVL.

There are a few counts of this clonotype. The rearrangement uses TRBV7-9 and TRBJ2-3, with D perhaps TRBD2 (5 bases). This CDR3 is built from 12 residues. Trimming pared 10 bases from V and 4 bases from J, leaving 12 bases between. Looked up from germline, CDR1 is SEHNR and CDR2 is FQNEAQ (reference sequence). The CDR3 sequence: CATRGGPDTQYF. The DNA for the CDR3 is TGTGCCACCCGGGGTGGCCCAGATACGCAGTATTTT.

The chain couples TRBV2 to TRBJ2-3; 8 bases fit TRBD2. The V segment lost 6 bases and the J segment 3 bases; nucleotides outside the gene matches: 8. Germline V lookup: CDR1 SNHLY, CDR2 FYNNEI. This CDR3 spans 15 amino acids. The CDR3 bases are TGTGCCAGCAGCCGCTTAGCGGGGCAGACAGATACGCAGTATTTT. Protein product: CASSRLAGQTDTQYF.

The chain is built from TRBV12-3 or TRBV12-4 and TRBJ1-1; D unclear. V was clipped by 3 bases and J by 5 bases, with 10 bases between them. There are 13 residues in the CDR3. The CDR3 DNA follows: TGTGCCAGCAGTTTTGTAGGGAAGACTGAAGCTTTCTTT. Residues: CASSFVGKTEAFF.

The CDR3 is CASSLGLAGDHAQYF. The CDR3 nucleotides read TGCGCCAGCAGCTTGGGACTAGCGGGGGACCACGCGCAGTACTTC. The gene calls are TRBV5-1 and TRBJ2-7, with TRBD2 identical over 12 bases. This CDR3 spans 15 amino acids. Trimming removed 0 bases from V and 9 bases from J; junction bases left unmatched: 7. CDR1 and CDR2 from the germline V gene are SGHRS and YFSETQ. Full variable domain (outside the CDR3, taken from reference TRBV5-1 and TRBJ2-7): KAGVTQTPRYLIKTRGQQVTLSCSPISGHRSVSWYQQTPGQGLQFLFEYFSETQRNKGNFPGRFSGRQFSNSRSEMNVSTLELGDSALYLCASSLGLAGDHAQYFGPGTRLTVT.

The chain combines TRBV4-2 with TRBJ2-7; 9 nucleotides match TRBD2. The length of the CDR3 is 14 residues. Germline trimming cut 3 bases from V and 5 bases from J; bases unmatched to any gene: 5. The V gene's germline CDR1 is LGHNA and CDR2 YNFKEQ. The CDR3 DNA reads TGTGCCAGCAGCCATGGCGGGGGGGCGAACGAGCAGTACTTC. Translated: CASSHGGGANEQYF.

The chain links TRBV28 to TRBJ2-5, with no clear D. This CDR3 is built from 13 residues. Trimming stripped 7 bases from V and 5 bases from J, with 14 bases between. The germline gives CDR1 MDHEN, CDR2 SYDVKM. The CDR3: CASNPAGWETQYF. CDR3 in DNA: TGTGCCAGCAATCCAGCCGGCTGGGAGACCCAGTACTTC.

This rearrangement joins TRBV7-9 to TRBJ2-1, with D perhaps matching TRBD2 (6 bases). V lost 5 bases and J 2 bases, leaving 19 bases between the germline ends. The CDR3 contains 17 residues. Germline-derived CDR1 and CDR2 are SEHNR and FQNEAQ (reference sequence). CDR3 DNA: TGTGCCAGCAGCACCCGTCCGGTCGGGGGAACCTACAATGAGCAGTTCTTC. Translating it yields CASSTRPVGGTYNEQFF.

V gene TRBV12-3 or TRBV12-4 combines with J gene TRBJ1-2; tentatively, D is TRBD1 (6 bases). The CDR3 spans 13 residues. V was shortened by 6 bases and J by 4 bases, with 12 bases between the two germline ends. CDR3 protein: CASRQGHRYGYTF. The CDR3 region has the DNA TGTGCCAGCAGGCAGGGACATCGCTATGGCTACACCTTC.

The genes are TRBV20-1 and TRBJ2-6, with a possible D match to TRBD1 (6 bases). The length of the CDR3 is 16 residues. CDR1 and CDR2 (germline): DFQATT, SNEGSKA (reference sequence). V was pared by 4 bases and J by 1 base, with 14 bases between. CDR3 sequence (DNA): TGCAGTGCTATCGGTGTACAGGGTTCTGGGGCCAACGTCCTGACTTTC. Protein sequence: CSAIGVQGSGANVLTF.

The J gene is TRBJ2-1, the V gene TRBV20-1; 10 nucleotides agree with TRBD2. V trimming: 6 bases; J trimming: 8 bases; junction bases outside the gene matches: 4. This CDR3 has 12 residues. CDR1 DFQATT and CDR2 SNEGSKA come from the germline V gene (reference sequence). The CDR3, as DNA: TGCAGTGCAGGGACTAGCGCCGATGAGCAGTTCTTC. It codes for CSAGTSADEQFF.

V and J are TRBV15 and TRBJ2-2; 7 nucleotides agree with TRBD2. In germline, CDR1 is LNHNV, CDR2 YYDKDF (reference sequence). This CDR3 region has 17 residues. V trimming: 2 bases; J trimming: 7 bases; junction bases outside the gene matches: 13. The CDR3 sequence: CATSRPTQRGPLGELFF. Here the CDR3 DNA reads TGTGCCACCAGCAGACCGACGCAGCGGGGACCCCTCGGGGAGCTGTTTTTT.

The J gene is TRBJ1-2, the V gene TRBV29-1; D might be TRBD1 (5 bases). The V end lost 6 bases, the J end lost 6 bases, and 11 bases lay between the germline ends. The V gene's germline CDR1 is SQVTM and CDR2 ANQGSEA. The CDR3 is 11 amino acids. The chain's CDR3 is CSVLGAHGYTF. The CDR3 DNA reads TGCAGCGTGCTCGGGGCCCATGGCTACACCTTC.

There are a few counts of this clonotype. The rearrangement uses TRBV10-3 and TRBJ2-7; D tentatively reads TRBD1 or TRBD2 (5 bases each). The CDR3 has 15 amino acids. V was clipped by 0 bases and J by 3 bases, with 12 bases between them. Germline CDR1 and CDR2: ENHRY and SYGVKD. The CDR3 DNA reads TGTGCCATCAGTGAGTCAGGCAGGGCGGGCTACGAGCAGTACTTC. Its translation is CAISESGRAGYEQYF.

This clonotype was seen a few times. This chain joins TRBV4-1 and TRBJ2-3; TRBD2 matches at 9 bases. CDR3 size: 15 residues. The germline V gene has CDR1 MGHRA and CDR2 YSYEKL. J gave up 2 bases and V 5 bases, and 5 bases lay outside the gene matches. CDR3 DNA sequence: TGCGCCAGCAGCTCCTTAGCGGGGGCCACAGATACGCAGTATTTT. Its translation is CASSSLAGATDTQYF.

The chain couples TRBV7-2 to TRBJ2-3; no clear D. The CDR3 length is 15 residues. Germline-derived CDR1 and CDR2 are SGHTA and FQGNSA. V gave up 3 bases and J gave up 6 bases, with 16 bases separating them. The CDR3 loop reads CASSLTQTFGDTQYF. CDR3 bases: TGTGCCAGCAGCTTGACTCAGACCTTCGGGGATACGCAGTATTTT.

The J gene is TRBJ2-1, the V gene TRBV5-1; D not resolved. Germline CDR1 and CDR2: SGHRS and YFSETQ. V was trimmed by 3 bases and J by 3 bases, leaving 10 bases between them. This CDR3 region has 14 residues. DNA for the CDR3: TGCGCCAGCAGCTGTTCACAGAGCTACAATGAGCAGTTCTTC. This codes for CASSCSQSYNEQFF.

This clonotype has a handful of counts. The genes are TRBV4-1 and TRBJ2-3; TRBD1 agrees at 7 bases. The CDR3 totals 15 residues. With 0 bases clipped from V and 4 bases from J, the junction kept 4 bases outside the gene matches. CDR1 is MGHRA and CDR2 is YSYEKL in the germline V gene. For the CDR3, the DNA is TGCGCCAGCAGCCAAGAACAGGGGAGTGCAGATACGCAGTATTTT. Its translation: CASSQEQGSADTQYF.

This rearrangement joins TRBV6-6 to TRBJ1-2; 10 nucleotides match TRBD1. Germline CDR1 is MNHNY and CDR2 is SVGAGI (reference sequence). J was trimmed by 0 bases and V by 6 bases; bases with no gene match: 7. The CDR3 extends over 16 amino acids. The CDR3 sequence: CASSPGQGPANYGYTF. CDR3 nucleotides: TGTGCCAGCAGCCCGGGACAGGGGCCCGCTAACTATGGCTACACCTTC.

Of note for this clonotype: At one of its ends the junction is not consistent with the germline gene, which may arise from a read error. This chain connects TRBV7-7 to TRBJ2-1; possibly TRBD2 for D (6 bases). The CDR3 runs to 14 residues. Germline V gene data show CDR1 as SSHAT and CDR2 as FNYEAQ (reference sequence). CDR3 protein: CASSLAELASEQFF. The CDR3 nucleotides read TGTGCTAGCAGCTTAGCCGAACTAGCCAGTGAGCAGTTCTTC.

The chain employs TRBV12-3 or TRBV12-4 and TRBJ2-7; 10 nucleotides align to TRBD2. This CDR3 is 14 amino acids long. V shed 3 bases and J 6 bases; nucleotides not matched to a gene: 5. The CDR3 DNA sequence: TGTGCCAGCAGTTTTGCCACTAGCGGGGTCGAGCAGTACTTC. It yields the protein CASSFATSGVEQYF.

This clonotype has more than one count but fewer than ten. V is TRBV10-3 and J is TRBJ2-7; 7 bases fit TRBD1. J gave up 4 bases and V 4 bases, and 4 bases lay outside the gene matches. CDR3 length equals 13 residues. The germline CDR1 and CDR2 sequences are ENHRY and SYGVKD. CDR3: CAISVIQGYEQYF. The CDR3 nucleotides are TGTGCCATCAGTGTCATACAGGGGTACGAGCAGTACTTC.

V usage is TRBV7-9 and J usage is TRBJ2-5; unclear D gene. This CDR3 has 13 residues. V lost 3 bases and J 2 bases, leaving 7 bases between the germline ends. Germline loops: CDR1 SEHNR, CDR2 FQNEAQ (reference sequence). CDR3 nucleotides: TGTGCCAGCAGCTTTGCTACTCAAGAGACCCAGTACTTC. Amino acid sequence: CASSFATQETQYF.

The rearrangement uses TRBV5-5 and TRBJ1-5; 9 bases agree with TRBD1. Germline V lookup: CDR1 SGHKS, CDR2 YYEKEE (reference sequence). The junction had 6 bases not matched to a gene; V was cut back by 4 bases and J by 4 bases. The CDR3 contains 15 residues. The chain's CDR3 is CASSGTGTQNQPQHF. The DNA of the CDR3 is TGTGCCAGCAGCGGGACAGGGACCCAAAATCAGCCCCAGCATTTT. The variable domain in full, with the rest retrieved from reference TRBV5-5 and TRBJ1-5, is DAGVTQSPTHLIKTRGQQVTLRCSPISGHKSVSWYQQVLGQGPQFIFQYYEKEERGRGNFPDRFSARQFPNYSSELNVNALLLGDSALYLCASSGTGTQNQPQHFGDGTRLSIL.

J is TRBJ2-7 and V is TRBV12-3 or TRBV12-4, with 8 bases fitting TRBD1. This CDR3 has 15 residues. The ends lost 5 bases at V and 1 base at J; junction bases unmatched: 7. Here the CDR3 reads CASSALGQGSYEQYF. Written as DNA, the CDR3 is TGTGCCAGCAGTGCCTTAGGACAGGGATCCTACGAGCAGTACTTC.

Only a few counts were recorded for this clonotype. The chain is built from TRBV5-5 and TRBJ2-3; 7 bases agree with TRBD1. J gave up 2 bases and V 4 bases, and 7 bases lay outside the gene matches. CDR1 is SGHKS and CDR2 is YYEKEE in the germline V gene (reference sequence). This CDR3 is 15 amino acids long. The DNA of the CDR3 is TGTGCCAGCAGCGTGGGGACAGTAGCCACAGATACGCAGTATTTT. This gives the protein CASSVGTVATDTQYF.

A few counts support this clonotype. The chain has TRBV4-2 and TRBJ1-4; 9 bases align to TRBD1. The germline V gene encodes CDR1 LGHNA and CDR2 YNFKEQ. V trimming: 5 bases; J trimming: 8 bases; junction bases outside the gene matches: 9. This CDR3 contains 15 residues. The DNA of the CDR3 is TGTGCCAGCAGCACACGGACAGGGGATGCGGAAAAACTGTTTTTT. The encoded protein is CASSTRTGDAEKLFF.